The rows below give T cell receptor beta chains drawn from one sample of a study of shared clonotypes between healthy human individuals. This table comes from immunoSEQ multiplex PCR, and its TCRdb copy is limited to in-frame clones, with some not included. The table has fewer than 1.6 million clones, approximately 98.5% seen once. Source material: naive CD4+ T cells sorted from blood. The source is a man between 25 and 39 years old in good health. Both conserved end residues are part of each CDR3. The D gene is left open where the match is weak. Clone sizes are given selectively: once, few, many, or a class where the clone is expanded.

clone_size d_call j_call v_call cdr3_aa cdr3_nt
. . TRBJ1-1 TRBV9 CASSVESGRGTEAFF TGTGCCAGCAGCGTAGAATCGGGGCGGGGGACTGAAGCTTTCTTT
. . TRBJ2-7 TRBV5-1 CASSLPTGSSYEQYF TGCGCCAGCAGCTTGCCTACCGGGTCCTCCTACGAGCAGTACTTC
. TRBD2 TRBJ2-7 TRBV5-4 CASSPGLAGNSEQYF TGTGCCAGCAGTCCGGGACTAGCGGGAAACTCAGAGCAGTACTTC
. TRBD1 TRBJ1-5 TRBV7-2 CASSFRDSPNQPQHF TGTGCCAGCAGCTTCCGGGACAGCCCCAATCAGCCCCAGCATTTT
. . TRBJ1-2 TRBV15 CATSSPGRDYGYTF TGTGCCACCAGCAGCCCCGGTAGGGACTATGGCTACACCTTC
. . TRBJ1-3 TRBV18 CASAGSSGNTIYF TGTGCCAGTGCAGGGAGCTCTGGAAACACCATATATTTT
. TRBD2 TRBJ2-1 TRBV5-1 CASSLLTSGRSYNEQFF TGCGCCAGCAGCCTCCTGACTAGCGGGAGATCCTACAATGAGCAGTTCTTC
once TRBD2 TRBJ2-1 TRBV18 CASSPRAGGGLRFYNEQFF TGTGCCAGCTCACCACGTGCGGGAGGGGGGTTAAGGTTCTACAATGAGCAGTTCTTC
. TRBD1 TRBJ1-2 TRBV5-4 CASSRPTGQGREGYTF TGTGCCAGCAGCCGCCCTACGGGACAGGGCAGGGAGGGCTACACCTTC
. . TRBJ2-1 TRBV30 CTYTKSSYNEQFF TGTACTTATACTAAATCCTCCTACAATGAGCAGTTCTTC
. . TRBJ2-3 TRBV10-1 CATAPLPRADTQYF TGCGCCACCGCTCCGCTCCCGAGGGCAGATACGCAGTATTTT
. TRBD2 TRBJ2-3 TRBV7-8 CASSLLVAGGFSTDTQYF TGTGCCAGCAGCTTGTTAGTAGCGGGAGGTTTTAGCACAGATACGCAGTATTTT
. TRBD2 TRBJ2-5 TRBV2 CASSEAAGVVETQYF TGTGCCAGCAGTGAAGCGGCGGGAGTGGTTGAGACCCAGTACTTC
. . TRBJ1-4 TRBV15 CATSREDGEEGTTNEKLFF TGTGCCACCAGCAGAGAAGACGGGGAAGAGGGGACAACTAATGAAAAACTGTTTTTT
once . TRBJ2-5 TRBV5-1 CASSSEQETQYF TGCGCCAGCAGCTCGGAACAAGAGACCCAGTACTTC
. TRBD2 TRBJ2-3 TRBV18 CASSPPIGTSTDTQYF TGTGCCAGCTCACCACCGATAGGGACTAGCACCGATACGCAGTATTTT
. . TRBJ2-3 TRBV11-2 CASSLRGGSTDTQYF TGTGCCAGCAGCTTAAGGGGGGGAAGCACAGATACGCAGTATTTT
. . TRBJ1-5 TRBV18 CASSPDRLAGNQPQHF TGTGCCAGCTCACCCGACAGGCTCGCCGGCAATCAGCCCCAGCATTTT
. . TRBJ2-7 TRBV11-3 CASSLDSTYEQYF TGTGCCAGCAGCTTAGACAGTACCTACGAGCAGTACTTC
. . TRBJ1-5 TRBV2 CASRVDSSNQPQHF TGTGCCAGCAGGGTAGATAGTAGCAATCAGCCCCAGCATTTT
once TRBD2 TRBJ2-5 TRBV7-2 CASSRTSGAQETQYF TGTGCCAGCAGCAGGACTAGCGGAGCACAAGAGACCCAGTACTTC
. . TRBJ2-3 TRBV29-1 CSVDAAANTDTQYF TGCAGCGTTGATGCAGCGGCAAACACAGATACGCAGTATTTT
. TRBD1 TRBJ2-1 TRBV29-1 CSVVVRGSDNEQFF TGCAGCGTTGTCGTCAGGGGGTCCGACAATGAGCAGTTCTTC
. TRBD1 TRBJ1-1 TRBV27 CASSKDRGPEAFF TGTGCCAGCAGTAAGGACAGGGGTCCTGAAGCTTTCTTT
. TRBD1 TRBJ2-5 TRBV7-2 CASSRQGRETQYF TGTGCCAGCAGCCGACAGGGGCGGGAGACCCAGTACTTC
. . TRBJ1-4 TRBV28 CASSPPFLLQRANEKLFF TGTGCCAGCAGTCCGCCGTTCCTCTTACAGAGGGCTAATGAAAAACTGTTTTTT
. . TRBJ2-1 TRBV27 CASSGGNYNEQFF TGTGCCAGCAGTGGGGGGAACTACAATGAGCAGTTCTTC
. TRBD1 TRBJ1-4 TRBV6-5 CASSYFPPRQGEKLFF TGTGCCAGCAGTTACTTCCCCCCCAGACAGGGAGAAAAACTGTTTTTT
. . TRBJ2-7 TRBV10-3 CAIRGLANEQYF TGTGCCATCAGGGGGCTAGCGAACGAGCAGTACTTC
. . TRBJ2-1 TRBV4-3 CASSQTVGFYEQFF TGCGCCAGCAGCCAAACAGTAGGTTTCTATGAGCAGTTCTTC
. . TRBJ2-1 TRBV28 CASSFAGERNEQFF TGTGCCAGCAGTTTCGCAGGGGAAAGGAATGAGCAGTTCTTC
. . TRBJ2-3 TRBV7-9 CASSKLGGSGATDTQYF TGTGCCAGCAGCAAACTAGGTGGTAGCGGAGCCACAGATACGCAGTATTTT
once TRBD2 TRBJ2-5 TRBV19 CASGLAGLETQYF TGTGCCAGCGGACTAGCGGGACTGGAGACCCAGTACTTC
. . TRBJ1-1 TRBV6-4 CASSADSTYTEAFF TGTGCCAGCAGTGCGGACAGTACTTACACTGAAGCTTTCTTT
. TRBD1 TRBJ2-1 TRBV28 CASSSQGSIYNEQFF TGTGCCAGCAGTTCACAGGGGTCCATCTACAATGAGCAGTTCTTC
. . TRBJ1-1 TRBV5-5 CASTSMTSDTEAFF TGTGCCAGCACCTCAATGACCTCGGACACTGAAGCTTTCTTT
. . TRBJ1-1 TRBV30 CAWTEVVYNTEAFF TGTGCCTGGACCGAGGTGGTCTACAACACTGAAGCTTTCTTT
. TRBD1 TRBJ2-6 TRBV5-1 CASSLEGQGHLSGANVLTF TGCGCCAGCAGCTTGGAGGGACAGGGCCATCTTTCTGGGGCCAACGTCCTGACTTTC
. . TRBJ1-1 TRBV5-6 CASSLKTTGARAFF TGTGCCAGCAGCTTAAAGACCACGGGGGCGCGGGCTTTCTTT
. . TRBJ2-4 TRBV28 CASSLGQLAKNIQYF TGTGCCAGCAGTTTGGGGCAGCTAGCCAAAAACATTCAGTACTTC
. . TRBJ1-4 TRBV5-1 CASSLTPTGPTNEKLFF TGCGCCAGCAGCTTGACACCAACAGGGCCAACTAATGAAAAACTGTTTTTT
once . TRBJ2-5 TRBV2 CASKVEETQYF TGTGCCAGCAAGGTAGAGGAGACCCAGTACTTC
. . TRBJ2-7 TRBV21-1 CARELTGREQYF TGTGCCAGGGAACTGACAGGGCGGGAGCAGTACTTC
. TRBD1 TRBJ2-5 TRBV27 CASSPWDRGRETQYF TGTGCCAGCAGTCCCTGGGACAGGGGGCGCGAGACCCAGTACTTC
. . TRBJ1-5 TRBV5-1 CASSLDGRSDNQPQHF TGCGCCAGCAGCTTGGATGGTCGGTCCGACAATCAGCCCCAGCATTTT
. . TRBJ2-7 TRBV5-1 CASRAQPVSFHEQYF TGCGCCAGCAGGGCGCAGCCGGTCTCTTTTCACGAGCAGTACTTC
. TRBD2 TRBJ2-1 TRBV6-5 CASRPTSGTYNEQFF TGTGCCAGCAGGCCCACTAGCGGGACCTACAATGAGCAGTTCTTC
. TRBD1 TRBJ2-3 TRBV9 CASSVPAGTGDGDTQYF TGTGCCAGCAGCGTCCCCGCCGGGACAGGGGACGGAGATACGCAGTATTTT
. . TRBJ2-1 TRBV28 CASSFGGRGYNEQFF TGTGCCAGCAGTTTTGGGGGAAGGGGGTACAATGAGCAGTTCTTC
once . TRBJ1-1 TRBV7-9 CASSLAGFEGEAFF TGTGCCAGCAGCTTAGCGGGATTCGAGGGGGAAGCTTTCTTT
. . TRBJ1-5 TRBV28 CASTPQGRSNQPQHF TGTGCCAGCACTCCTCAGGGAAGGAGCAATCAGCCCCAGCATTTT
. TRBD1 TRBJ1-5 TRBV18 CASSPPGQGNQPQHF TGTGCCAGCTCACCCCCGGGACAGGGTAATCAGCCCCAGCATTTT
once TRBD2 TRBJ2-7 TRBV4-2 CASSQEIGREQYF TGTGCCAGCAGCCAAGAGATCGGGAGGGAGCAGTACTTC